The 9 T cell receptor beta chains reported below all come from one sample, sequenced in a study of cytomegalovirus exposure and HLA in healthy donors. Produced via immunoSEQ multiplex PCR; TCRdb's table is partial and in-frame only. The table shows tens of thousands of clones, with approximately 94% occurring only once. The source material was PBMCs. The source of these receptors is a man in his late teens or twenties in good health and CMV-seropositive.

This clone was recorded once. The V call is TRBV13, the J call TRBJ1-1, with D unclear. Germline-derived CDR1 and CDR2 are PRHDT and FYEKMQ (reference sequence). V lost 2 bases, J lost 1 base, and 5 bases lay in between. The CDR3 length is 13 residues. Here the CDR3 DNA reads TGTGCCAGCAGCTTACGAGGGAACACTGAAGCTTTCTTT. It specifies CASSLRGNTEAFF.

The J gene is TRBJ2-6, the V gene TRBV5-5; TRBD1 is a possible D gene (6 bases). This CDR3 contains 15 residues. V shed 5 bases and J shed 3 bases, with 12 bases lying between them. Germline assignment: CDR1 SGHKS and CDR2 YYEKEE (reference sequence). The CDR3 reads CASRIQGYGANVLTF. CDR3 DNA: TGTGCCAGCAGAATCCAGGGGTATGGGGCCAACGTCCTGACTTTC.

This chain connects TRBV5-1 to TRBJ2-7, with 9 bases lining up with TRBD1. Germline CDR1 is SGHRS and CDR2 is YFSETQ. Germline trimming cut 0 bases from V and 2 bases from J; bases unmatched to any gene: 3. The CDR3 loop spans 15 amino acids. CDR3 sequence: CASSLGTGVTYEQYF. The DNA of the CDR3 is TGCGCCAGCAGCTTGGGGACAGGGGTAACCTACGAGCAGTACTTC.

The V gene is TRBV7-9, the J gene TRBJ1-1; D is possibly TRBD1 (6 bases). Per the germline V gene, CDR1 is SEHNR and CDR2 is FQNEAQ (reference sequence). The germline V and J ends were trimmed by 5 bases and 8 bases, with 12 bases remaining between them. This CDR3 is 12 amino acids long. The CDR3 protein is CASSPRGQEAFF. DNA of the CDR3: TGTGCCAGCAGCCCACGGGGACAAGAAGCTTTCTTT.

The chain carries TRBV7-2 and TRBJ1-5; the D is unclear. The germline gives CDR1 SGHTA, CDR2 FQGNSA. The V gene lost 4 bases and the J gene lost 4 bases, with 8 bases spanning the gap. The CDR3 has 13 amino acids. The CDR3 sequence: CASSSQVNQPQHF. The DNA of the CDR3 is TGTGCCAGCAGCTCGCAGGTGAATCAGCCCCAGCATTTT.

This clone has a single count. The chain links TRBV2 to TRBJ2-3, with D possibly TRBD2 on 7 matching bases. V shed 7 bases and J shed 0 bases, with 14 bases lying between them. The CDR3 contains 15 residues. Germline V gene sequence: CDR1 SNHLY, CDR2 FYNNEI. As DNA, the CDR3 is TGTGCCAGCACCCCACGGGGGGCTAGCACAGATACGCAGTATTTT. This codes for CASTPRGASTDTQYF.

The V gene is TRBV25-1, the J gene TRBJ2-1; D ambiguous. CDR1 MGHDK and CDR2 SYGVNS come from the germline V gene. The CDR3 has 11 residues. Trimming removed 3 bases at V and 7 bases at J, with 4 bases between. CDR3 bases: TGTGCCAGCAGTGATGTAAATGAGCAGTTCTTC. Its translation is CASSDVNEQFF.

In its sample, this clone was seen once. This chain links TRBV11-2 with TRBJ2-3; TRBD2 aligns across 10 bases. The CDR3 has 13 residues. The junction had 6 bases not matched to a gene; V was cut back by 5 bases and J by 10 bases. The V gene's germline CDR1 is SGHAT and CDR2 FQNNGV. CDR3 nucleotide sequence: TGTGCCAGCAGCCCGAGGACTAGCGGCTCGCAGTATTTT. It codes for CASSPRTSGSQYF.

This clone was observed a single time. This chain links TRBV29-1 with TRBJ1-1, with 10 bases fitting TRBD1. This CDR3 has 12 residues. The V gene end was trimmed by 7 bases and the J gene end by 5 bases; junction bases not matched to a gene: 4. From germline, CDR1 is SQVTM and CDR2 ANQGSEA. The CDR3 DNA reads TGCAGCGCTGGACAGGGGGATACTGAAGCTTTCTTT. This sequence encodes CSAGQGDTEAFF.